This record looks at one T cell receptor beta chain sequence and its context. What it binds is unknown. Every TCR beta cDNA library bore unique molecular identifiers. TCRdb re-called the PCR reads with MiXCR, one entry per CDR3 protein. The sample includes 450,000 to 650,000 distinct CDR3 sequences, about 40% of them seen just once. The sample is drawn from a study of post-analysis software for immune sequencing data. Deletions cut 5 bases from V and 4 bases from J, with 15 bases between. Germline CDR1 MNHEY, CDR2 SMNVEV (reference sequence). The CDR3 covers 14 residues. Study-wide results and limits: TRBV segments more frequent in patients than in controls numbered roughly 5 and included TRBV5-6, TRBV5-1 and TRBV20-1.

Specimen: blood. This sequence originates from a girl between 10 and 17 years old with multiple sclerosis. This rearrangement joins TRBV27 to TRBJ2-7; tentative D call: TRBD2 (5 bases). The CDR3 sequence: CASSPGLYWYEQYF. CDR3 bases: TGTGCCAGCAGTCCCGGACTCTACTGGTACGAGCAGTACTTC.